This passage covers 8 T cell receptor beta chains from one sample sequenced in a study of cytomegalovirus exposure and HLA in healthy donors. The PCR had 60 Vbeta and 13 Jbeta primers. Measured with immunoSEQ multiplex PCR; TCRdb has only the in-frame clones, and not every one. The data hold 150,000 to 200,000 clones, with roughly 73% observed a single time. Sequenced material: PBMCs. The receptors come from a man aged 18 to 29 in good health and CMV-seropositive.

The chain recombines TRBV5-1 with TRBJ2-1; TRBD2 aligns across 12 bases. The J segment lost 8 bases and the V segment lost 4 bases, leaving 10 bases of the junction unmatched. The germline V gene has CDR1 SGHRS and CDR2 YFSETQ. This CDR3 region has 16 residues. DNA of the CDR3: TGCGCCAGCAGCATCAGACTAGCGGGAGTGTTGGATGAGCAGTTCTTC. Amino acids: CASSIRLAGVLDEQFF.

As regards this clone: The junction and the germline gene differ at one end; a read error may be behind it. The CDR3 spells CSSSLEGSGRDEQFF. The CDR3, as DNA: TGTTCCAGCAGCTTAGAAGGTAGCGGGAGGGATGAGCAGTTCTTC. The V and J genes are TRBV7-9 and TRBJ2-1; 11 nucleotides match TRBD2. The CDR3 totals 15 residues. In germline, CDR1 is SEHNR, CDR2 FQNEAQ (reference sequence).

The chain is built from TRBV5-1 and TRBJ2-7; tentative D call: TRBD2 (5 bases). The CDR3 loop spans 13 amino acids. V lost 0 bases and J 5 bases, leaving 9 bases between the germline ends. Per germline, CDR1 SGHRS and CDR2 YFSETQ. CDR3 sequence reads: CASSLAEGHEQYF. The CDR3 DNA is TGCGCCAGCAGCTTGGCCGAGGGCCACGAGCAGTACTTC. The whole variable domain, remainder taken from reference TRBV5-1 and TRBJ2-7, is KAGVTQTPRYLIKTRGQQVTLSCSPISGHRSVSWYQQTPGQGLQFLFEYFSETQRNKGNFPGRFSGRQFSNSRSEMNVSTLELGDSALYLCASSLAEGHEQYFGPGTRLTVT.

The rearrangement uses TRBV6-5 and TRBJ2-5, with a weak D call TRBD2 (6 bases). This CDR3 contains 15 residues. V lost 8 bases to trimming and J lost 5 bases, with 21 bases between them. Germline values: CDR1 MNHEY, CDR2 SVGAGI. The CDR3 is CASGPVAAQGETQYF. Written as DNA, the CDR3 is TGTGCCAGCGGCCCGGTAGCGGCCCAGGGCGAGACCCAGTACTTC.

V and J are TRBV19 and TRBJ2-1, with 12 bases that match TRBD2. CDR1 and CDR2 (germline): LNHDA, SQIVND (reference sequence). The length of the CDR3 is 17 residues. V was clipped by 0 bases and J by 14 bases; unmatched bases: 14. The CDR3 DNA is TGTGCCAGTAGTATAGATCCCCCGCTAGCGGGAGGGCAAGTCGAGTTCTTC. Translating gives CASSIDPPLAGGQVEFF. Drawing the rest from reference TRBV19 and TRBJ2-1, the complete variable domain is DGGITQSPKYLFRKEGQNVTLSCEQNLNHDAMYWYRQDPGQGLRLIYYSQIVNDFQKGDIAEGYSVSREKKESFPLTVTSAQKNPTAFYLCASSIDPPLAGGQVEFFGPGTRLTVL.

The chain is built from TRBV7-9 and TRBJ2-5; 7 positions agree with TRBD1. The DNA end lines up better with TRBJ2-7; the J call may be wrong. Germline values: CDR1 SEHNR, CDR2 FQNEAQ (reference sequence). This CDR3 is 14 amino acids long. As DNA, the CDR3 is TGTGCCAGCACCCCCAGGGGGACATACTACGAGCAGTACTTC. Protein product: CASTPRGTYYEQYF.

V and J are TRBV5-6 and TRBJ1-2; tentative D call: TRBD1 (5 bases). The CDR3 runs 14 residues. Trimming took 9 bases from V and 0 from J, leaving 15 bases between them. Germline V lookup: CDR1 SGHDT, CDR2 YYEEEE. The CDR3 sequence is CATRRGKANYGYTF. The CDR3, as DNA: TGTGCCACAAGGAGGGGCAAAGCTAACTATGGCTACACCTTC. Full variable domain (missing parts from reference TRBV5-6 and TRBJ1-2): DAGVTQSPTHLIKTRGQQVTLRCSPKSGHDTVSWYQQALGQGPQFIFQYYEEEERQRGNFPDRFSGHQFPNYSSELNVNALLLGDSALYLCATRRGKANYGYTFGSGTRLTVV.

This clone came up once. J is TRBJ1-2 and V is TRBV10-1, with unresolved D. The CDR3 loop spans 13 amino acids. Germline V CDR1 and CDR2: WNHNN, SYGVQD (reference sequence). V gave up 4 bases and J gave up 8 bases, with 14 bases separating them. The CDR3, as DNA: TGCGCCAGCAGTGTATCTAGGAGAGGCGGCTACACCTTC. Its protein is CASSVSRRGGYTF.